This T cell receptor (beta chain) derives from a study of blood T cell repertoires in COVID-19. Clones were sequenced by immunoSEQ multiplex PCR, and TCRdb holds only the in-frame ones, with some missing. The table shows 43,000 or so clones, with approximately 86% occurring only once. This TCR came from a man between 60 and 75 years old with active COVID-19. Material: peripheral blood.

The CDR3: CASSFLGAGDQPQHF. CDR3 bases: TGTGCCAGCAGTTTTTTGGGGGCTGGTGATCAGCCCCAGCATTTT. The J gene is TRBJ1-5, the V gene TRBV28; a weak D match, TRBD1 (6 bases). The germline V gene encodes CDR1 MDHEN and CDR2 SYDVKM. Trimming pared 3 bases from V and 5 bases from J, leaving 14 bases between. The CDR3 totals 15 residues. Based on the CDR3 plus reference TRBV28 and TRBJ1-5, the full variable domain is DVKVTQSSRYLVKRTGEKVFLECVQDMDHENMFWYRQDPGLGLRLIYFSYDVKMKEKGDIPEGYSVSREKKERFSLILESASTNQTSMYLCASSFLGAGDQPQHFGDGTRLSIL.